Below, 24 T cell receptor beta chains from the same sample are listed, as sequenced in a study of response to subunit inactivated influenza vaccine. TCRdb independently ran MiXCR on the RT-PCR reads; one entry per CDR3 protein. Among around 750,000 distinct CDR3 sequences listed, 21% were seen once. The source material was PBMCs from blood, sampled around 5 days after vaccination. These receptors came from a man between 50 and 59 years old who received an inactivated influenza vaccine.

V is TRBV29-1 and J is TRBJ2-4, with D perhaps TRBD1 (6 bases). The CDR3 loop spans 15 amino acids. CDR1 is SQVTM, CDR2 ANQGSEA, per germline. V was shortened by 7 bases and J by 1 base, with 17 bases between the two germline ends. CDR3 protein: CSAHGSRGAKNIQYF. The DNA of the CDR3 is TGCAGCGCCCACGGCTCTAGGGGGGCCAAAAACATTCAGTACTTC.

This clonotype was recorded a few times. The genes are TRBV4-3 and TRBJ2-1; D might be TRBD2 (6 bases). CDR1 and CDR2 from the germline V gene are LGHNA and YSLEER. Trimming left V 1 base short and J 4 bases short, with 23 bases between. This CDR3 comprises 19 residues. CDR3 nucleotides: TGCGCCAGCAGCCAAGGCTTTTTTCTAGCGTCCGAGAATTACAATGAGCAGTTCTTC. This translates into CASSQGFFLASENYNEQFF.

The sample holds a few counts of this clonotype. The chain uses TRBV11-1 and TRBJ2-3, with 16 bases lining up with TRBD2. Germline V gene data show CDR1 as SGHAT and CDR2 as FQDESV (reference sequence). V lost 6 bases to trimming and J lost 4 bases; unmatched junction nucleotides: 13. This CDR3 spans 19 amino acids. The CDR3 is CASRPTGTSGRAGSDTQYF. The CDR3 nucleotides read TGTGCCAGCAGACCTACCGGGACTAGCGGGAGGGCCGGCTCAGATACGCAGTATTTT. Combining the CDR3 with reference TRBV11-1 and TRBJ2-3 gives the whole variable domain EAEVAQSPRYKITEKSQAVAFWCDPISGHATLYWYRQILGQGPELLVQFQDESVVDDSQLPKDRFSAERLKGVDSTLKIQPAELGDSAMYLCASRPTGTSGRAGSDTQYFGPGTRLTVL.

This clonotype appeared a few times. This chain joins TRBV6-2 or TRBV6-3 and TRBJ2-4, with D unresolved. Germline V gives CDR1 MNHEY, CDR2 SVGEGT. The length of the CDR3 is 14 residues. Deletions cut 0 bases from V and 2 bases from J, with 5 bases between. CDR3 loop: CASSYSRPKNIQYF. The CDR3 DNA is TGTGCCAGCAGTTACTCACGCCCCAAAAACATTCAGTACTTC.

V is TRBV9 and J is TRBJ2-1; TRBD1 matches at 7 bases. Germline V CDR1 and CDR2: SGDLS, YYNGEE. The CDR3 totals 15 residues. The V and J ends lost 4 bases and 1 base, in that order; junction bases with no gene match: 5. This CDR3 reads CASSLTGQSYNEQFF. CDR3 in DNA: TGTGCCAGCAGCCTCACGGGACAGTCCTACAATGAGCAGTTCTTC.

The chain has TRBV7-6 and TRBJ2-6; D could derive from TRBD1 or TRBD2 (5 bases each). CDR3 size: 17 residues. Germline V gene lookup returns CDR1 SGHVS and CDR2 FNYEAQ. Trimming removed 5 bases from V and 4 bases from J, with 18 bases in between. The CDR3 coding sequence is TGTGCCAGCAGCCAAAGCTATACGGGGCGAGGGGCCAACGTCCTGACTTTC. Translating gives CASSQSYTGRGANVLTF.

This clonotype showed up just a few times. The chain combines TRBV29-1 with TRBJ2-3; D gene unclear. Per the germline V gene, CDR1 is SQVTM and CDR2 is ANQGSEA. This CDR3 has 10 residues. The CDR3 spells CRADVDTQYF. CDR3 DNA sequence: TGCAGGGCAGACGTAGATACGCAGTATTTT.

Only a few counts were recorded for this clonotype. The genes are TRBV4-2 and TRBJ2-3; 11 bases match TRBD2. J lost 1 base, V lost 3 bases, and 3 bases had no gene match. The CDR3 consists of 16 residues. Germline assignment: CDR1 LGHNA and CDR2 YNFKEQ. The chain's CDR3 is CASSHLGLAGTDTQYF. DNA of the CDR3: TGTGCCAGCAGCCACCTGGGACTAGCGGGCACAGATACGCAGTATTTT.

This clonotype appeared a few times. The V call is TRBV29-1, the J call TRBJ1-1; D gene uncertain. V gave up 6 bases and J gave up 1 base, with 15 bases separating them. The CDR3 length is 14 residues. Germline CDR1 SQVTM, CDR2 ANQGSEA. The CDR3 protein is CSVYGISQNTEAFF. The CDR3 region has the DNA TGCAGCGTGTACGGAATTTCCCAGAACACTGAAGCTTTCTTT.

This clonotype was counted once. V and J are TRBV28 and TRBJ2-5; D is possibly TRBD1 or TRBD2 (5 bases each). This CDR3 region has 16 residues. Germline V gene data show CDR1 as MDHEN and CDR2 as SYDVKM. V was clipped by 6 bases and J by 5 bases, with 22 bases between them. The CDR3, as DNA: TGTGCCAGCAGCCCCCCCGGGGCAGGGCGTGGGGAGACCCAGTACTTC. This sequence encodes CASSPPGAGRGETQYF.

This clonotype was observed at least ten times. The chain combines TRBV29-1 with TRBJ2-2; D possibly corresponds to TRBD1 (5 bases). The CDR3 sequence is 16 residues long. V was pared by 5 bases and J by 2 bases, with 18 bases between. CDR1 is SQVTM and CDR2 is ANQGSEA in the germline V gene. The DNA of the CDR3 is TGCAGCGTTCTCCTTGGGGCACCACCTAACACCGGGGAGCTGTTTTTT. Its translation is CSVLLGAPPNTGELFF.

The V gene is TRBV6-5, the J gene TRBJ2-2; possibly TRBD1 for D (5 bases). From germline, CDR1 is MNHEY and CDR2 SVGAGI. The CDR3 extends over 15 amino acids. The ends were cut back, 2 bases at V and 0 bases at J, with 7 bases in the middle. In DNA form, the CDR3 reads TGTGCCAGCAGTTACGACAGTTCGAACACCGGGGAGCTGTTTTTT. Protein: CASSYDSSNTGELFF.

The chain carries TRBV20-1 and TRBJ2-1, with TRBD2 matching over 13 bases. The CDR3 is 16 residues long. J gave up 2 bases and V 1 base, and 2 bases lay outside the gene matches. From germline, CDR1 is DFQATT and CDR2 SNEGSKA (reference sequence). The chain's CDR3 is CSARGGLAGAYNEQFF. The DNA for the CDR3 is TGCAGTGCTAGAGGTGGACTAGCGGGGGCCTACAATGAGCAGTTCTTC.

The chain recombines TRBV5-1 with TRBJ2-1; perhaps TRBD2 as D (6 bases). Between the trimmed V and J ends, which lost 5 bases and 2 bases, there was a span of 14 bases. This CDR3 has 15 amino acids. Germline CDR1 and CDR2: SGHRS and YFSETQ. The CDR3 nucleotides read TGCGCCAGCAGTTTAGCGGCGCCTACCTACAATGAGCAGTTCTTC. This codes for CASSLAAPTYNEQFF.

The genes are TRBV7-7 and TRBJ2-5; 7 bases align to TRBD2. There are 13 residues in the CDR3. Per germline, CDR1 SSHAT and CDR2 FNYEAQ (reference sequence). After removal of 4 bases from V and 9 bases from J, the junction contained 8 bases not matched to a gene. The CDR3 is CASSSLGGSPQYF. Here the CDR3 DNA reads TGTGCCAGCAGCTCTTTGGGAGGGTCTCCCCAGTACTTC.

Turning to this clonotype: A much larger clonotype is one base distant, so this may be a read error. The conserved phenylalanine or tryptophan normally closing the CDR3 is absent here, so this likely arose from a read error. DNA for the CDR3: TGCAGTGCTCCGACAGGGTGGGCGCAGTATCTT. The encoded protein is CSAPTGWAQYL. The chain links TRBV20-1 to TRBJ2-3; the match to TRBD1 covers 7 bases. CDR3 length: 11 amino acids. After removal of 5 bases from V and 10 bases from J, the junction contained 6 bases not matched to a gene. Germline V gene sequence: CDR1 DFQATT, CDR2 SNEGSKA (reference sequence).

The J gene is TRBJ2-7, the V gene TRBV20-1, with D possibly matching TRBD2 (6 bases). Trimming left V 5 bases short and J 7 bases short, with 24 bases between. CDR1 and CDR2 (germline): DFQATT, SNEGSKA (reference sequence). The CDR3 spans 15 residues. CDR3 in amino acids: CSAPTLRDWDTEQYF. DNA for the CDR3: TGCAGTGCTCCTACCCTCCGGGACTGGGATACGGAGCAGTACTTC.

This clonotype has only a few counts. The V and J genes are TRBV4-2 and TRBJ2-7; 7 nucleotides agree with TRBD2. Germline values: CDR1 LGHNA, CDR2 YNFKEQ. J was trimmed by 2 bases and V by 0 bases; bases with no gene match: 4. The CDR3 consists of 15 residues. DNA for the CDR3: TGTGCCAGCAGCCAAGATAGCGGGCCAACCTACGAGCAGTACTTC. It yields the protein CASSQDSGPTYEQYF.

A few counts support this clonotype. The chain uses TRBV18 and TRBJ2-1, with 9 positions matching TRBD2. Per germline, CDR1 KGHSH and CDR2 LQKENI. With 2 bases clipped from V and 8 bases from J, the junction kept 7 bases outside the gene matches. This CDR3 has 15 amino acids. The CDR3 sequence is CASSPTAGGPYEQFF. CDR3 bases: TGTGCCAGCTCACCAACCGCGGGAGGGCCTTATGAGCAGTTCTTC.

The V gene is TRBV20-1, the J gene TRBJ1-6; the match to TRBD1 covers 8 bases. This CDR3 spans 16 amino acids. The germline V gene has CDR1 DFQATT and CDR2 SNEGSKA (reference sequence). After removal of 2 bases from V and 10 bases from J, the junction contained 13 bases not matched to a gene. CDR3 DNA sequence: TGCAGTGCTAGACGGACAGGGTCCTTCGGTGGCTCACCCCTCCACTTT. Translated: CSARRTGSFGGSPLHF.

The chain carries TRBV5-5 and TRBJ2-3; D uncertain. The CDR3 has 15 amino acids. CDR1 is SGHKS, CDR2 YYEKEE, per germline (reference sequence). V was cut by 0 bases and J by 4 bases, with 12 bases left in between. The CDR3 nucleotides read TGTGCCAGCAGCTTGGCCTCACTAAGGGCAGATACGCAGTATTTT. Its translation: CASSLASLRADTQYF. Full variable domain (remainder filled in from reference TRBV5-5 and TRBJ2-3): DAGVTQSPTHLIKTRGQQVTLRCSPISGHKSVSWYQQVLGQGPQFIFQYYEKEERGRGNFPDRFSARQFPNYSSELNVNALLLGDSALYLCASSLASLRADTQYFGPGTRLTVL.

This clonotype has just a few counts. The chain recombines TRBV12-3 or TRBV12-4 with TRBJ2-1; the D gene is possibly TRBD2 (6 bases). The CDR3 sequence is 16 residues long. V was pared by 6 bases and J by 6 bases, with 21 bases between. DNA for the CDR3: TGTGCCAGCAGCCCCCCGCCCCCCCTAGCGATCAATGAGCAGTTCTTC. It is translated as CASSPPPPLAINEQFF.

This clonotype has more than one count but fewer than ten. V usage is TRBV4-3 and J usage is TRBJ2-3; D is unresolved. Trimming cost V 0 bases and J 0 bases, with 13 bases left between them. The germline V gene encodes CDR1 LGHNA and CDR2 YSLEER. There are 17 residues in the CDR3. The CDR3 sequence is CASSQDPGPTSTDTQYF. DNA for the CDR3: TGCGCCAGCAGCCAAGATCCAGGTCCAACTAGCACAGATACGCAGTATTTT.

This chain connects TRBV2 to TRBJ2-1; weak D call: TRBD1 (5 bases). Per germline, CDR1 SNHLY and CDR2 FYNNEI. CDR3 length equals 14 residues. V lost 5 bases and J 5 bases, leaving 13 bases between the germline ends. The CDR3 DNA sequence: TGTGCCAGCAGTCGGGTTGGGGCAGACAATGAGCAGTTCTTC. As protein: CASSRVGADNEQFF. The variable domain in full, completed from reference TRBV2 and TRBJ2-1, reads EPEVTQTPSHQVTQMGQEVILRCVPISNHLYFYWYRQILGQKVEFLVSFYNNEISEKSEIFDDQFSVERPDGSNFTLKIRSTKLEDSAMYFCASSRVGADNEQFFGPGTRLTVL.